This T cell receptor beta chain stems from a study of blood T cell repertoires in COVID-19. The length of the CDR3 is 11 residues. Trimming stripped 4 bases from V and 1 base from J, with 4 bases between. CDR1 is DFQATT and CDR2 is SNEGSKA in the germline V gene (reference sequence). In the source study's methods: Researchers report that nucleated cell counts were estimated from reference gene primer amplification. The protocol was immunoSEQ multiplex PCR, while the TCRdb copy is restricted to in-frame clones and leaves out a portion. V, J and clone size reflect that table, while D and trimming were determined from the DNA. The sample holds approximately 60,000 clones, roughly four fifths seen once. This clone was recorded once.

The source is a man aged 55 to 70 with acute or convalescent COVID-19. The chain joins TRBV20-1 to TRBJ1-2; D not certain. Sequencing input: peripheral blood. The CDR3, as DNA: TGCAGTGCTACCGGTAACTATGGCTACACCTTC. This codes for CSATGNYGYTF.